This T cell receptor beta chain was retrieved from a study of cytomegalovirus exposure and HLA in healthy donors. This clone was seen only a few times. Use of 60 Vbeta and 13 Jbeta primers characterized the PCR. Using immunoSEQ multiplex PCR, the repertoire was profiled, and TCRdb retains in-frame clones only, with some absent. The sample shows under 150,000 clones, roughly 8.8% of them seen only once. The V gene's germline CDR1 is MNHEY and CDR2 SVGAGI. Trimming shortened V by 8 bases and J by 1 base, and 15 bases separated the two germline ends. The CDR3 extends over 15 amino acids. J is TRBJ1-3 and V is TRBV6-5; D is possibly TRBD1 (5 bases). This receptor was obtained from a woman between 40 and 50 years old in good health and CMV-seropositive. Sequencing was carried out using PBMCs. This chain's CDR3 is CASGITGLSGNTIYF. For the CDR3, the DNA is TGTGCCAGCGGAATCACAGGATTGTCTGGAAACACCATATATTTT.